A single sample is the source of the 21 T cell receptor beta chains below, sequenced in a study of cytomegalovirus exposure and HLA in healthy donors. Primers for the PCR totalled 60 Vbeta and 13 Jbeta. Repertoires were generated with immunoSEQ multiplex PCR, while TCRdb's copy carries only in-frame clones and drops some. The sample lists over 250,000 clones; 72% were seen once. The material sequenced was PBMCs. The receptors originated from a female donor in good health and CMV-seronegative.

The chain links TRBV6-5 to TRBJ2-3; the D is unclear. CDR3 length equals 13 residues. The V gene lost 0 bases and the J gene lost 4 bases, with 5 bases spanning the gap. Looked up from germline, CDR1 is MNHEY and CDR2 is SVGAGI. The CDR3, as DNA: TGTGCCAGCAGTTACTCGCCGGCAGATACGCAGTATTTT. Translating it yields CASSYSPADTQYF.

The V call is TRBV4-1, the J call TRBJ2-2; D remains ambiguous. This CDR3 is built from 16 residues. CDR1 and CDR2 from the germline V gene are MGHRA and YSYEKL. V lost 1 base to trimming and J lost 9 bases, with 18 bases between them. The CDR3 here is CASSQGSTAIIRELFF. CDR3 coding DNA: TGCGCCAGCAGCCAAGGCTCAACAGCCATTATCCGGGAGCTGTTTTTT.

This clone appeared a few times. The gene calls are TRBV11-3 and TRBJ1-4; perhaps TRBD1 as D (5 bases). Germline CDR1 SGHNT, CDR2 YENEEA. This CDR3 has 14 residues. V gave up 8 bases and J gave up 5 bases, with 15 bases separating them. The CDR3 coding sequence is TGTGCCAGCTCAGAGGGACTGAACAATGAAAAACTGTTTTTT. This codes for CASSEGLNNEKLFF. The full variable domain, with the rest looked up from reference TRBV11-3 and TRBJ1-4, is EAGVVQSPRYKIIEKKQPVAFWCNPISGHNTLYWYLQNLGQGPELLIRYENEEAVDDSQLPKDRFSAERLKGVDSTLKIQPAELGDSAVYLCASSEGLNNEKLFFGSGTQLSVL.

The CDR3 loop is CASSGGIGTYEQYF. Here the CDR3 DNA reads TGTGCCAGCAGCGGGGGGATTGGAACCTACGAGCAGTACTTC. This chain links TRBV27 with TRBJ2-7; 7 bases are shared with TRBD2. The germline V gene has CDR1 MNHEY and CDR2 SMNVEV (reference sequence). This CDR3 is built from 14 residues. The V gene end was trimmed by 6 bases and the J gene end by 2 bases; junction bases not matched to a gene: 7.

The rearrangement joins TRBV6-6 to TRBJ1-2; 10 positions match TRBD1. The CDR3 is 14 amino acids. Germline V gene sequence: CDR1 MNHNY, CDR2 SVGAGI (reference sequence). Trimming cost V 6 bases and J 2 bases; bases outside gene matches: 3. CDR3 residues: CASRQGQGNYGYTF. The CDR3 nucleotides read TGTGCCAGCAGGCAGGGACAGGGGAACTATGGCTACACCTTC.

The chain is built from TRBV4-1 and TRBJ1-2, with 10 bases fitting TRBD1. CDR3 size: 15 residues. The V and J ends lost 5 bases and 4 bases, in that order; junction bases with no gene match: 7. The germline V gene encodes CDR1 MGHRA and CDR2 YSYEKL. CDR3 in amino acids: CASSVPGQGPYGYTF. The CDR3 DNA reads TGCGCCAGCAGCGTACCGGGACAGGGGCCCTATGGCTACACCTTC.

The genes are TRBV4-1 and TRBJ2-3, with TRBD2 matching 9 bases. The germline CDR1 and CDR2 sequences are MGHRA and YSYEKL. V lost 3 bases, J lost 4 bases, and 8 bases stayed unmatched. The CDR3 is 16 residues long. CDR3: CASSQVAGVGADTQYF. As DNA, the CDR3 is TGCGCCAGCAGCCAGGTAGCGGGAGTCGGGGCAGATACGCAGTATTTT.

This clone showed up just a few times. This chain connects TRBV6-5 to TRBJ1-1; D gene unclear. This CDR3 contains 14 residues. The V gene's germline CDR1 is MNHEY and CDR2 SVGAGI. Trimming cost V 6 bases and J 2 bases, with 13 bases left between them. CDR3 nucleotide sequence: TGTGCCAGCAGCCTAACCTCAGGTAACACTGAAGCTTTCTTT. Translating it yields CASSLTSGNTEAFF.

The rearrangement joins TRBV21-1 to TRBJ2-3; the table assigns TRBD1, which was not confirmed against the DNA. TRBV21-1 is a pseudogene locus. The CDR3 runs 16 residues. CDR3 in DNA: TGTGCCAGCAGCAAAGATGTGGGACAGTGCACAGATACGCAGTATTTT. Its translation is CASSKDVGQCTDTQYF.

The chain is built from TRBV27 and TRBJ2-1, with TRBD2 matching over 13 bases. This CDR3 comprises 17 residues. V trimming: 3 bases; J trimming: 6 bases; junction bases outside the gene matches: 8. Germline loops: CDR1 MNHEY, CDR2 SMNVEV (reference sequence). DNA of the CDR3: TGTGCCAGCAGTTTCCTATCAACTAGCGGGAGGGCCAATGAGCAGTTCTTC. Its translation is CASSFLSTSGRANEQFF.

The chain carries TRBV19 and TRBJ2-7; 14 bases match TRBD2. With 3 bases clipped from V and 5 bases from J, the junction kept 3 bases outside the gene matches. In germline, CDR1 is LNHDA, CDR2 SQIVND (reference sequence). This CDR3 has 15 amino acids. This CDR3 reads CASSMGLAGANEQYF. The CDR3 DNA is TGTGCCAGTAGTATGGGACTAGCGGGAGCCAACGAGCAGTACTTC.

This chain links TRBV9 with TRBJ2-1, with 8 bases identical to TRBD2. The CDR3 is 16 residues long. The ends lost 0 bases at V and 3 bases at J; junction bases unmatched: 5. Germline V lookup: CDR1 SGDLS, CDR2 YYNGEE. Written as DNA, the CDR3 is TGTGCCAGCAGCGTAGTAGCGGCGGGAGGCTACAATGAGCAGTTCTTC. This encodes CASSVVAAGGYNEQFF.

The V gene is TRBV7-9, the J gene TRBJ1-6; D is perhaps TRBD1 (6 bases). The CDR3 spans 14 residues. The germline gives CDR1 SEHNR, CDR2 FQNEAQ (reference sequence). V was trimmed by 5 bases and J by 8 bases, leaving 13 bases between them. DNA for the CDR3: TGTGCCAGCAGCGGCATAGCAGGGGATTCACCCCTCCACTTT. This translates into CASSGIAGDSPLHF. Full variable domain (outside the CDR3, taken from reference TRBV7-9 and TRBJ1-6): DTGVSQNPRHKITKRGQNVTFRCDPISEHNRLYWYRQTLGQGPEFLTYFQNEAQLEKSRLLSDRFSAERPKGSFSTLEIQRTEQGDSAMYLCASSGIAGDSPLHFGNGTRLTVT.

The chain carries TRBV7-9 and TRBJ2-7; 9 bases agree with TRBD1. Germline trimming cut 5 bases from V and 4 bases from J; bases unmatched to any gene: 9. Germline V gene lookup returns CDR1 SEHNR and CDR2 FQNEAQ (reference sequence). The CDR3 has 15 residues. CDR3 nucleotide sequence: TGTGCCAGCAGCACTCCCGGGACAGGGACGTACGAGCAGTACTTC. As protein: CASSTPGTGTYEQYF. Supplemented by reference TRBV7-9 and TRBJ2-7, the full variable domain reads DTGVSQNPRHKITKRGQNVTFRCDPISEHNRLYWYRQTLGQGPEFLTYFQNEAQLEKSRLLSDRFSAERPKGSFSTLEIQRTEQGDSAMYLCASSTPGTGTYEQYFGPGTRLTVT.

The gene calls are TRBV11-2 and TRBJ2-2; maybe TRBD2 (7 bases). Germline CDR1 and CDR2: SGHAT and FQNNGV. The CDR3 runs 19 residues. Trimming pared 5 bases from V and 2 bases from J, leaving 24 bases between. The CDR3 loop is CASSLSRRGGLSNTGELFF. CDR3 DNA: TGTGCCAGCAGCCTTAGTAGGAGGGGGGGGCTTTCAAACACCGGGGAGCTGTTTTTT.

This sequence joins TRBV25-1 and TRBJ2-7; D is ambiguous. Trimming pared 3 bases from V and 1 base from J, leaving 4 bases between. Germline CDR1 reads MGHDK; CDR2 reads SYGVNS. There are 12 residues in the CDR3. The DNA of the CDR3 is TGTGCCAGCAGTGATACTTCCTACGAGCAGTACTTC. This codes for CASSDTSYEQYF.

The chain joins TRBV29-1 to TRBJ1-1, with TRBD1 as a possible D gene (5 bases). V was clipped by 1 base and J by 7 bases, with 13 bases between them. The germline CDR1 and CDR2 sequences are SQVTM and ANQGSEA. The CDR3 consists of 13 residues. CDR3 sequence reads: CSVEAFGHFEAFF. DNA of the CDR3: TGCAGCGTTGAAGCTTTCGGACATTTTGAAGCTTTCTTT.

This clone was detected once. V gene TRBV5-5 combines with J gene TRBJ2-1, with 12 bases fitting TRBD1. V lost 4 bases and J lost 9; bases outside the gene matches: 5. The germline V gene encodes CDR1 SGHKS and CDR2 YYEKEE (reference sequence). CDR3 size: 14 residues. The CDR3 sequence is CASSGGQGAVEQFF. CDR3 bases: TGTGCCAGCAGCGGGGGACAGGGGGCGGTTGAGCAGTTCTTC. Full variable domain (rest looked up from reference TRBV5-5 and TRBJ2-1): DAGVTQSPTHLIKTRGQQVTLRCSPISGHKSVSWYQQVLGQGPQFIFQYYEKEERGRGNFPDRFSARQFPNYSSELNVNALLLGDSALYLCASSGGQGAVEQFFGPGTRLTVL.

The chain carries TRBV19 and TRBJ2-5, with D tentatively TRBD2 (8 bases). Trimming removed 5 bases at V and 2 bases at J, with 18 bases between. Germline-derived CDR1 and CDR2 are LNHDA and SQIVND (reference sequence). This CDR3 contains 16 residues. The CDR3 here is CASSVSGGGPQETQYF. As DNA, the CDR3 is TGTGCCAGTAGTGTTTCGGGAGGGGGCCCACAAGAGACCCAGTACTTC. Together with reference TRBV19 and TRBJ2-5, the CDR3 gives the full variable domain: DGGITQSPKYLFRKEGQNVTLSCEQNLNHDAMYWYRQDPGQGLRLIYYSQIVNDFQKGDIAEGYSVSREKKESFPLTVTSAQKNPTAFYLCASSVSGGGPQETQYFGPGTRLLVL.

The chain is built from TRBV5-5 and TRBJ2-7; D call uncertain. This CDR3 is 14 amino acids long. Deletions cut 6 bases from V and 0 bases from J, with 13 bases between. Germline assignment: CDR1 SGHKS and CDR2 YYEKEE (reference sequence). CDR3 bases: TGTGCCAGCACCCCGTTTCCCAGCTCCTACGAGCAGTACTTC. Its translation is CASTPFPSSYEQYF.

A word on this clone: Other DNA sequences from this sample encode an identical CDR3 as well. This chain uses TRBV2 with TRBJ2-2; 9 positions match TRBD1. The CDR3 is 18 amino acids. From germline, CDR1 is SNHLY and CDR2 FYNNEI. The V segment lost 0 bases and the J segment 4 bases; nucleotides outside the gene matches: 9. The CDR3 region is CASSEADRGQGSTGELFF. The CDR3 DNA follows: TGTGCCAGCAGTGAAGCGGACCGGGGACAGGGCTCCACCGGGGAGCTGTTTTTT.